These 23 T cell receptor beta chains originate from one sample sequenced in a study of blood T cell repertoires in COVID-19. Sequenced by immunoSEQ multiplex PCR; TCRdb stores in-frame clones only, minus some. The sample has around 100,000 clones; roughly 80% are singletons. The sequencing sample was made of peripheral blood. Source of these receptors: a man aged 55 to 69 with active or convalescent COVID-19.

This chain joins TRBV5-1 and TRBJ2-1, with D maybe TRBD2 (6 bases). V lost 3 bases and J 3 bases, leaving 10 bases between the germline ends. CDR1 is SGHRS, CDR2 YFSETQ, per germline. The CDR3 spans 14 residues. This chain's CDR3 is CASSSGEIYNEQFF. CDR3 nucleotides: TGCGCCAGCAGCTCGGGGGAGATCTACAATGAGCAGTTCTTC.

In its sample, this clone was seen once. The chain is built from TRBV7-2 and TRBJ1-5; TRBD1 matches 7 bases. The CDR3 spans 17 residues. Germline V CDR1 and CDR2: SGHTA, FQGNSA. Trimming took 2 bases from V and 0 from J; bases not matched to a gene: 7. The CDR3 region has the DNA TGTGCCAGCAGCTTAACGGGACAGTTTTATAGCAATCAGCCCCAGCATTTT. Its protein product is CASSLTGQFYSNQPQHF.

This chain links TRBV18 with TRBJ1-1; weak D call: TRBD1 (5 bases). The CDR3 covers 14 residues. In germline, CDR1 is KGHSH, CDR2 LQKENI. The V end was cut by 3 bases, the J end by 8 bases, with 16 bases between. The CDR3 bases are TGTGCCAGCTCACCGGGGTCGGAGGGGAGAGAAGCTTTCTTT. It yields the protein CASSPGSEGREAFF. Based on the CDR3 plus reference TRBV18 and TRBJ1-1, the full variable domain is NAGVMQNPRHLVRRRGQEARLRCSPMKGHSHVYWYRQLPEEGLKFMVYLQKENIIDESGMPKERFSAEFPKEGPSILRIQQVVRGDSAAYFCASSPGSEGREAFFGQGTRLTVV.

V and J are TRBV29-1 and TRBJ2-1, with TRBD2 identical over 7 bases. There are 24 residues in the CDR3. CDR1 SQVTM and CDR2 ANQGSEA come from the germline V gene. The V gene end was trimmed by 5 bases and the J gene end by 0 bases; junction bases not matched to a gene: 34. The CDR3 region is CSVHRGGPWGGTGNPTSSYNEQFF. The DNA for the CDR3 is TGCAGCGTTCACCGGGGCGGGCCGTGGGGGGGTACGGGTAACCCCACTAGCTCCTACAATGAGCAGTTCTTC.

The chain has TRBV5-1 and TRBJ2-5; 9 bases align to TRBD2. V lost 3 bases to trimming and J lost 2 bases; unmatched junction nucleotides: 5. Germline loops: CDR1 SGHRS, CDR2 YFSETQ. The CDR3 is 15 residues long. The CDR3 spells CASSSGTSTQETQYF. In DNA form, the CDR3 reads TGCGCCAGCAGCTCCGGGACTAGCACTCAAGAGACCCAGTACTTC. The full variable domain, its missing parts supplied by reference TRBV5-1 and TRBJ2-5, is KAGVTQTPRYLIKTRGQQVTLSCSPISGHRSVSWYQQTPGQGLQFLFEYFSETQRNKGNFPGRFSGRQFSNSRSEMNVSTLELGDSALYLCASSSGTSTQETQYFGPGTRLLVL.

The chain recombines TRBV27 with TRBJ1-3; 7 bases fit TRBD1. Germline lookup yields CDR1 MNHEY and CDR2 SMNVEV (reference sequence). CDR3 length: 16 amino acids. V dropped 6 bases and J dropped 3; count of bases not matched to a gene: 11. The CDR3 sequence: CASRTTGAPFGNTIYF. The CDR3, as DNA: TGTGCCAGCAGAACAACAGGGGCCCCCTTTGGAAACACCATATATTTT.

The chain is built from TRBV6-5 and TRBJ1-1; maybe TRBD1 (5 bases). V was shortened by 3 bases and J by 4 bases, with 12 bases between the two germline ends. CDR1 is MNHEY, CDR2 SVGAGI, per germline. The CDR3 length is 14 residues. CDR3 nucleotides: TGTGCCAGCAGTTATAGGCAGGGCGGCACTGAAGCTTTCTTT. Residues: CASSYRQGGTEAFF.

Of note for this clone: At the DNA level, this CDR3 is encoded by other sequences in the same sample as well. The genes are TRBV3-1 (or the pseudogene TRBV3-2) and TRBJ2-3; TRBD2 matches at 9 bases. The CDR3 consists of 15 residues. Germline trimming cut 5 bases from V and 0 bases from J; bases unmatched to any gene: 3. Per germline, CDR1 LGHDT and CDR2 YNNKEL (reference sequence). The CDR3 spells CASSSSGASTDTQYF. CDR3 bases: TGTGCCAGCAGCTCTAGCGGGGCTAGCACAGATACGCAGTATTTT.

The V and J genes are TRBV7-2 and TRBJ2-1, with 10 bases lining up with TRBD2. CDR1 and CDR2 from the germline V gene are SGHTA and FQGNSA. CDR3 length equals 15 residues. The trim removed 3 bases at V and 7 bases at J, leaving 6 bases unmatched. CDR3 coding DNA: TGTGCCAGCAGCTTTATAGCGGGGGGAGGTAATGAGCAGTTCTTC. This sequence encodes CASSFIAGGGNEQFF.

The V gene is TRBV5-6, the J gene TRBJ2-4; 7 bases align to TRBD2. Germline V gene data show CDR1 as SGHDT and CDR2 as YYEEEE. V shed 5 bases and J 5 bases; nucleotides not matched to a gene: 10. The CDR3 sequence is 15 residues long. The CDR3: CASSRTRGLENIQYF. The CDR3 DNA follows: TGTGCCAGCAGTCGGACTAGGGGTTTAGAAAACATTCAGTACTTC. Filled out from reference TRBV5-6 and TRBJ2-4, the complete variable domain reads DAGVTQSPTHLIKTRGQQVTLRCSPKSGHDTVSWYQQALGQGPQFIFQYYEEEERQRGNFPDRFSGHQFPNYSSELNVNALLLGDSALYLCASSRTRGLENIQYFGAGTRLSVL.

The chain combines TRBV11-3 with TRBJ2-2; D uncertain. CDR3 length: 13 residues. Germline V gene sequence: CDR1 SGHNT, CDR2 YENEEA. V lost 1 base and J lost 7, with 7 bases in between. CDR3 in amino acids: CASSLGGRGELFF. The CDR3, as DNA: TGTGCCAGCAGCTTAGGCGGTCGCGGGGAGCTGTTTTTT.

This clone appeared a single time. The chain joins TRBV28 to TRBJ1-3; D may be TRBD1 (5 bases). The CDR3 sequence is 14 residues long. Germline V gene lookup returns CDR1 MDHEN and CDR2 SYDVKM. The V end was cut by 6 bases, the J end by 2 bases, with 11 bases between. The CDR3 nucleotides read TGTGCCAGCAGCGGCGGGGGGGCTGGAAACACCATATATTTT. Translation gives CASSGGGAGNTIYF.

To note about this clone: A junction boundary mismatches the germline segment, possibly from a read error. The chain uses TRBV3-1 (or the pseudogene TRBV3-2) and TRBJ2-1, with D maybe TRBD2 (5 bases). This CDR3 comprises 15 residues. Germline-derived CDR1 and CDR2 are LGHDT and YNNKEL (reference sequence). Here the CDR3 reads CASSPGERTYNGQFF. CDR3 coding DNA: TGTGCCAGCAGCCCTGGGGAGCGTACCTACAATGGGCAGTTCTTC.

The rearrangement joins TRBV19 to TRBJ2-1; 12 bases line up with TRBD2. The V gene's germline CDR1 is LNHDA and CDR2 SQIVND (reference sequence). The CDR3 is made up of 15 amino acids. V shed 4 bases, J shed 7 bases, and the junction held 5 bases outside the gene matches. CDR3 nucleotides: TGTGCCAGTAGTAGGCTAGCGGGAGGGAGGAATGAGCAGTTCTTC. This gives the protein CASSRLAGGRNEQFF.

The chain uses TRBV30 and TRBJ1-2; D not resolved. The CDR3 is 13 residues long. Germline CDR1 and CDR2: GTSNPN and SVGIG (reference sequence). Trimming left V 0 bases short and J 2 bases short, with 7 bases between. CDR3 sequence: CAWSVNSNYGYTF. CDR3 DNA sequence: TGTGCCTGGAGTGTAAACAGCAACTATGGCTACACCTTC.

The genes are TRBV2 and TRBJ1-4, with D perhaps TRBD1 (6 bases). The CDR3 runs to 15 residues. With 7 bases removed from V and 4 bases from J, the gap between germline ends came to 16 bases. From germline, CDR1 is SNHLY and CDR2 FYNNEI. CDR3 amino acids: CASTPQGLSNEKLFF. The CDR3 DNA reads TGTGCCAGCACCCCGCAGGGGTTGAGTAATGAAAAACTGTTTTTT.

The rearrangement uses TRBV10-3 and TRBJ2-6; D remains ambiguous. Germline V CDR1 and CDR2: ENHRY, SYGVKD. Trimming cost V 0 bases and J 4 bases, with 10 bases left between them. This CDR3 comprises 16 residues. As DNA, the CDR3 is TGTGCCATCAGTGAGTCGATAACACCCGGGGCCAACGTCCTGACTTTC. Its protein product is CAISESITPGANVLTF.

V gene TRBV18 combines with J gene TRBJ2-2; 8 bases fit TRBD1. Germline V gene data show CDR1 as KGHSH and CDR2 as LQKENI. The CDR3 consists of 16 residues. V gave up 0 bases and J gave up 4 bases; unmatched junction bases: 4. The CDR3 nucleotides read TGTGCCAGCTCACCACCCCGGACAGGGTCCACCGGGGAGCTGTTTTTT. Translation: CASSPPRTGSTGELFF.

The chain employs TRBV3-1 (or the pseudogene TRBV3-2) and TRBJ2-5; 11 bases line up with TRBD2. Germline CDR1 reads LGHDT; CDR2 reads YNNKEL (reference sequence). The CDR3 sequence is 16 residues long. V was pared by 1 base and J by 0 bases, with 1 base of the junction left unmatched. Here the CDR3 reads CASSQVLAGDQETQYF. The CDR3 nucleotides read TGTGCCAGCAGCCAAGTACTAGCGGGAGACCAAGAGACCCAGTACTTC.

The rearrangement links TRBV6-5 to TRBJ1-2; possibly TRBD1 for D (6 bases). Deletions cut 2 bases from V and 8 bases from J, with 12 bases between. The CDR3 contains 13 residues. CDR1 and CDR2 from the germline V gene are MNHEY and SVGAGI. CDR3 amino acids: CASSYGSGDGYTF. The CDR3 region has the DNA TGTGCCAGCAGTTACGGCTCAGGGGACGGCTACACCTTC.

The chain employs TRBV28 and TRBJ1-4; D is ambiguous. This CDR3 is 13 amino acids long. V was cut by 5 bases and J by 4 bases, with 8 bases left in between. Germline lookup yields CDR1 MDHEN and CDR2 SYDVKM. CDR3 bases: TGTGCCAGCAGTGAGGAGTTTAATGAAAAACTGTTTTTT. The encoded protein is CASSEEFNEKLFF.

The CDR3 protein is CASRRTAVSNYGYTF. As DNA, the CDR3 is TGCGCCAGCAGGAGGACAGCGGTAAGTAACTATGGCTACACCTTC. The rearrangement uses TRBV5-1 and TRBJ1-2; TRBD1 is a possible D gene (6 bases). The V end lost 5 bases, the J end lost 1 base, and 15 bases lay between the germline ends. The CDR3 loop spans 15 amino acids. Germline V gene data show CDR1 as SGHRS and CDR2 as YFSETQ.

This clone was seen a single time. The V call is TRBV7-9, the J call TRBJ2-7, with a weak D call TRBD1 (6 bases). Germline CDR1 reads SEHNR; CDR2 reads FQNEAQ (reference sequence). The germline V and J ends were trimmed by 5 bases and 4 bases, with 12 bases remaining between them. The CDR3 is made up of 13 amino acids. The CDR3 here is CASSDLQGYEQYF. In nucleotides, the CDR3 is TGTGCCAGCAGCGATTTGCAGGGGTACGAGCAGTACTTC.